This paragraph covers one T cell receptor beta chain sequence. Its antigen is currently not known. The germline V gene (reference sequence) provides CDR1 LNHDA and CDR2 SQIVND. The CDR3 contains 16 residues, cysteine and phenylalanine counted. No DNA is given. For each CD8+ T cell subset, flow sorting was done in triplicate, and 310,000 or so cells per subset went directly into RLT lysis buffer. Naive CD8+ T cells were defined stringently as CD45RO-CCR7+CD27+CD95- to exclude memory contaminants. Standard density gradient centrifugation was used to isolate peripheral blood mononuclear cells from buffy coats. A FACSAria III was used to flow-sort naive CXCR3-negative and CXCR3-positive CD8+ T cells. Total RNA was extracted from sorted cells with an RNeasy Mini Kit. This entry comes from a study of CXCR3-negative and CXCR3-positive naive CD8 T cells (dated by TCRdb to the late 2010s). Regarding the research as a whole: In total, about 150 million TRB reads were obtained, which works out to roughly 1.5 +/- 0.3 million reads per library. The diversity and physicochemical repertoire analyses included some 11 donors pooled from two independent experiments. Naive subsets from a handful of donors and memory cells from 3 donors were included in the TRBV-TRBJ cluster analysis. Overall study outcomes, separate from this receptor: TRBV-TRBJ usage was similar between naive CXCR3-negative and CXCR3-positive cells from the same donor, while memory cells showed distinct patterns. Freshly isolated PBMCs were used for most assays because CXCR3 expression went down partially after cryopreservation. Because surface CD5, which has been linked to self-reactivity in mice, was comparable between naive subsets, TCR interaction strength was also inferred from TRB CDR3 physicochemical properties. TRB CDR3s from CXCR3-positive naive cells showed higher hydrophobicity (lower Kidera factor 4), lower energy, and higher strength and volume indices than CXCR3-negative naive cells. Both naive subsets had comparably high repertoire diversity, while memory CD8+ T cells had much lower repertoire diversity.

The instrument was a NextSeq 550. The Human TCR Profiling Kit (MiLaboratory) was used to prepare UMI-labeled 5' RACE TRB cDNA libraries. The full amount of extracted RNA was used for cDNA synthesis, and the full amount of resulting cDNA was used for PCR amplification. Libraries were prepared in parallel using an identical number of PCR cycles. The published analysis was carried out like this. MIGEC and MiXCR extracted about 50,000 +/- 9,200 unique UMI-labeled TRB cDNA molecules per library, requiring at least two reads per UMI. On average, each library contained approximately 40,000 +/- 10,000 functional in-frame TRB CDR3 nucleotide clonotypes without stop codons. After downsampling to 5000 UMI-labeled TRB molecules per sample, diversity metrics such as normalized Shannon-Wiener and Chao1 were calculated in VDJtools. VDJtools computed clonotype-size-weighted physicochemical properties of the central five CDR3 residues: interaction energy, strength, volume and Kidera factor 4. Following TCRdb reprocessing, every CDR3 protein sequence forms one entry, and DNA is not provided. These V and J calls rely on TCRdb rather than the paper's analysis. The record for this sample contains over 95,000 distinct CDR3 sequences. The ten largest clones capture about 0.34% of the sample.

The sample taken for sequencing was naive CXCR3+ CD8+ T cells from blood. In light of the paper, this sample's cell subset or site label describes: CD45RO-CCR7+CD27+CD95- naive CD8+ T cells expressing CXCR3 (TNR3+). The V and J segments used are TRBV19 and TRBJ2-2; the TRBD1 assignment by TCRdb is unverifiable without DNA. This clonotype was obtained from a human donor in good health. Some clones in this sample may be carry-over from other donors' samples. The CDR3 has the sequence CASSFGTVVNTGELFF.